This record covers a single TCR beta chain. V shed 0 bases and J 6 bases; nucleotides not matched to a gene: 1. The CDR3 totals 15 residues. The germline gives CDR1 ENHRY, CDR2 SYGVKD. The source of the sample is a study of blood T cell repertoires in COVID-19. Study-wide context: Sources were T cells, B-cell-depleted T cells, or PBMCs; the material itself was cDNA or gDNA.

For recovered donors of Cohort 3, there were two negative PCRs, clearance, or symptom resolution. TCRdb's table, derived via immunoSEQ multiplex PCR, lists solely in-frame clones and lacks some. The sample holds about 220,000 clones, 82% seen once. The TCR was taken from a woman in her sixties who had recovered from COVID-19. The sample was PBMCs or T cells enriched from blood (not recorded which). The V gene is TRBV10-3, the J gene TRBJ1-4, with 10 positions matching TRBD1. The CDR3 protein is CAISESTGGDEKLFF. The DNA of the CDR3 is TGTGCCATCAGTGAGTCGACAGGGGGCGATGAAAAACTGTTTTTT.